A single sample gave rise to the 27 T cell receptor beta chains below, sequenced in a study of cytomegalovirus exposure and HLA in healthy donors (dated by TCRdb to 2017 to 2019). The method was the immunoSEQ multiplex PCR assay. For the multiplex PCR, a mixture combining 60 forward primers for TCR Vbeta segments and 13 reverse primers for TCR Jbeta segments was used. As stored in TCRdb, this immuneACCESS dataset retains in-frame rearrangements with V and J assigned. A fraction of the clones does not appear; measured against another copy, unresolved V genes explain less than half of the discrepancy, and the remainder lacks a known reason. This sample is represented by about 160,000 clones; under 80% of them were singletons. The ten largest clones take up about 4.5% of the sample. Sequencing was carried out using PBMCs. These receptors were collected from a man aged 40-55 years in good health and CMV-seronegative.

The chain combines TRBV4-1 with TRBJ1-2; D unresolved. CDR1 is MGHRA, CDR2 YSYEKL, per germline. V was cut by 0 bases and J by 1 base, with 6 bases left in between. The CDR3 consists of 14 residues. This CDR3 reads CASSQDGGNYGYTF. In DNA form, the CDR3 reads TGCGCCAGCAGCCAAGATGGAGGTAACTATGGCTACACCTTC.

V is TRBV9 and J is TRBJ2-1, with D unclear. The V gene lost 2 bases and the J gene lost 2 bases, with 8 bases spanning the gap. The CDR3 runs 14 residues. CDR1 is SGDLS and CDR2 is YYNGEE in the germline V gene. CDR3 sequence (DNA): TGTGCCAGCAGCGTCCGGTTAACCTACAATGAGCAGTTCTTC. Encoded protein: CASSVRLTYNEQFF.

This clone appeared once. The genes are TRBV9 and TRBJ2-6; maybe TRBD1 (6 bases). The germline CDR1 and CDR2 sequences are SGDLS and YYNGEE. The CDR3 length is 21 residues. V was shortened by 3 bases and J by 0 bases, with 25 bases between the two germline ends. In nucleotides, the CDR3 is TGTGCCAGCAGCGCCCTCAGTAGCCGACAGGCTCTAGCCTCTGGGGCCAACGTCCTGACTTTC. It codes for CASSALSSRQALASGANVLTF.

The chain links TRBV27 to TRBJ2-3; 9 positions agree with TRBD1. The V and J ends lost 9 bases and 2 bases, in that order; junction bases with no gene match: 3. This CDR3 spans 13 amino acids. The germline V gene encodes CDR1 MNHEY and CDR2 SMNVEV (reference sequence). CDR3 residues: CASHRGPTDTQYF. Here the CDR3 DNA reads TGTGCCAGTCACAGGGGGCCCACAGATACGCAGTATTTT.

The J gene is TRBJ2-7, the V gene TRBV11-2, with D maybe TRBD2 (7 bases). This CDR3 spans 15 amino acids. The ends were cut back, 5 bases at V and 1 base at J, with 15 bases in the middle. From germline, CDR1 is SGHAT and CDR2 FQNNGV. This CDR3 reads CASSPDGGTSYEQYF. The CDR3 DNA is TGTGCCAGCAGCCCCGACGGGGGGACATCCTACGAGCAGTACTTC.

In regard to this clone: Relative to the germline gene, one junction end is altered; a read error may explain this. The chain is built from TRBV7-9 and TRBJ2-2, with D tentatively TRBD1 or TRBD2 (5 bases each). The CDR3 runs to 14 residues. Looked up from germline, CDR1 is SEHNR and CDR2 is FQNEAQ (reference sequence). In DNA form, the CDR3 reads TGTTCCAGCAGCTTAGCGCAGGGATTGGGGGAGCTGTTTTTT. It translates to CSSSLAQGLGELFF.

The chain is built from TRBV5-8 and TRBJ2-3; 8 bases fit TRBD2. The V segment lost 0 bases and the J segment 5 bases; nucleotides outside the gene matches: 8. Per the germline V gene, CDR1 is SGHTS and CDR2 is YDEGEE. CDR3 length: 16 residues. The CDR3 sequence is CASSLAGTSRGDTQYF. The CDR3 DNA reads TGTGCCAGCAGCTTGGCCGGGACTAGTCGGGGAGATACGCAGTATTTT.

The chain has TRBV14 and TRBJ1-2, with D perhaps matching TRBD1 (5 bases). Per the germline V gene, CDR1 is SGHDN and CDR2 is FVKESK. V was shortened by 1 base and J by 4 bases, with 13 bases between the two germline ends. This CDR3 has 15 residues. CDR3 amino acids: CASSQARRGIYGYTF. CDR3 in DNA: TGTGCCAGCAGCCAAGCAAGAAGGGGTATCTATGGCTACACCTTC.

V is TRBV7-9 and J is TRBJ2-5, with D hard to call. Trimming cost V 6 bases and J 5 bases, with 7 bases left between them. This CDR3 is built from 11 residues. Germline CDR1 reads SEHNR; CDR2 reads FQNEAQ (reference sequence). CDR3 DNA sequence: TGTGCCAGCAGGTTCGGGGAGACCCAGTACTTC. As protein: CASRFGETQYF. The full variable domain, rest sourced from reference TRBV7-9 and TRBJ2-5, is DTGVSQNPRHKITKRGQNVTFRCDPISEHNRLYWYRQTLGQGPEFLTYFQNEAQLEKSRLLSDRFSAERPKGSFSTLEIQRTEQGDSAMYLCASRFGETQYFGPGTRLLVL.

V is TRBV5-1 and J is TRBJ2-5; 7 bases map to TRBD2. Germline lookup yields CDR1 SGHRS and CDR2 YFSETQ. Trimming removed 4 bases from V and 2 bases from J; junction bases left unmatched: 8. CDR3 length equals 15 residues. This CDR3 is CASSAAGLWQETQYF. For the CDR3, the DNA is TGCGCCAGCAGCGCAGCGGGACTATGGCAAGAGACCCAGTACTTC.

This chain uses TRBV9 with TRBJ1-3; D might be TRBD1 (6 bases). Trimming took off 4 bases at V and 4 bases at J, with 21 bases between the two ends. The CDR3 contains 17 residues. Germline V gene data show CDR1 as SGDLS and CDR2 as YYNGEE. The CDR3 DNA reads TGTGCCAGCAGCTCACCCCTTACCCGGGGGGCAGGAAACACCATATATTTT. Translation gives CASSSPLTRGAGNTIYF.

This rearrangement joins TRBV6-1 to TRBJ2-5; maybe TRBD1 (6 bases). The CDR3 contains 15 residues. Trimming removed 2 bases from V and 1 base from J, with 11 bases in between. Germline loops: CDR1 MNHNS, CDR2 SASEGT. CDR3 amino acids: CASSEWDTIQETQYF. CDR3 nucleotides: TGTGCCAGCAGTGAATGGGACACCATCCAAGAGACCCAGTACTTC.

This clone was detected only a few times. The genes are TRBV19 and TRBJ1-1; D uncertain. Germline V lookup: CDR1 LNHDA, CDR2 SQIVND (reference sequence). This CDR3 region has 11 residues. Trimming took 3 bases from V and 9 from J, leaving 8 bases between them. The CDR3 sequence: CASSINSQAFF. CDR3 nucleotide sequence: TGTGCCAGTAGTATTAACAGCCAAGCTTTCTTT.

The rearrangement links TRBV6-1 to TRBJ2-2, with 10 bases lining up with TRBD2. V lost 5 bases and J lost 4; bases outside the gene matches: 7. CDR1 is MNHNS, CDR2 SASEGT, per germline. This CDR3 is 16 amino acids long. This CDR3 reads CASSKGSGGITGELFF. The CDR3 nucleotides read TGTGCCAGCAGTAAAGGTAGCGGGGGGATCACCGGGGAGCTGTTTTTT.

This chain uses TRBV2 with TRBJ2-6; possibly TRBD2 for D (5 bases). The CDR3 is made up of 13 amino acids. The ends were cut back, 7 bases at V and 4 bases at J, with 8 bases in the middle. The germline V gene has CDR1 SNHLY and CDR2 FYNNEI. The CDR3 region is CASTRAGANVLTF. CDR3 bases: TGTGCCAGCACGCGGGCCGGGGCCAACGTCCTGACTTTC.

This clone was counted a single time. The chain couples TRBV5-1 to TRBJ2-1; 12 bases match TRBD1. The CDR3 extends over 15 amino acids. Germline CDR1 and CDR2: SGHRS and YFSETQ. With V trimmed by 4 bases and J by 5 bases, 4 bases remained unmatched. The CDR3 loop reads CASSRDRGQNNEQFF. The DNA of the CDR3 is TGCGCCAGCAGCAGGGACAGGGGGCAGAACAATGAGCAGTTCTTC.

This clone was detected only a few times. V usage is TRBV5-8 and J usage is TRBJ1-4; possible D gene TRBD1, 5 bases. Looked up from germline, CDR1 is SGHTS and CDR2 is YDEGEE. The CDR3 is 12 residues long. The V and J ends lost 4 bases and 8 bases respectively, with 9 bases between them. This CDR3 reads CASSLRTEKLFF. In DNA, the CDR3 is TGTGCCAGCAGCCTTAGGACAGAAAAACTGTTTTTT.

The chain recombines TRBV2 with TRBJ1-2; D unresolved. This CDR3 has 14 amino acids. V lost 8 bases, J lost 1 base, and 14 bases lay in between. Germline CDR1 reads SNHLY; CDR2 reads FYNNEI. Written as DNA, the CDR3 is TGTGCCAGCGGGCCTTTATTGGGTAACTATGGCTACACCTTC. Its protein is CASGPLLGNYGYTF.

This chain uses TRBV5-1 with TRBJ2-7; TRBD1 agrees at 8 bases. CDR1 SGHRS and CDR2 YFSETQ come from the germline V gene. The ends lost 5 bases at V and 2 bases at J; junction bases unmatched: 12. This CDR3 is 16 amino acids long. The CDR3 DNA follows: TGCGCCAGCAGGGGGACGGACAGGGCGGAGACCTACGAGCAGTACTTC. It specifies CASRGTDRAETYEQYF.

The chain recombines TRBV29-1 with TRBJ2-5; 8 bases are shared with TRBD1. Per the germline V gene, CDR1 is SQVTM and CDR2 is ANQGSEA. V shed 7 bases and J 4 bases; nucleotides not matched to a gene: 8. The CDR3 spans 13 residues. CDR3 in DNA: TGCAGCGCAGCTCAGGGGGCCAGAGAGACCCAGTACTTC. It is translated as CSAAQGARETQYF.

This clone was detected only once. This chain links TRBV19 with TRBJ2-7; 9 nucleotides align to TRBD1. The CDR3 runs to 16 residues. With V trimmed by 5 bases and J by 7 bases, 15 bases remained unmatched. Germline-derived CDR1 and CDR2 are LNHDA and SQIVND (reference sequence). CDR3 in amino acids: CASSRTTAGTGMEQYF. The DNA for the CDR3 is TGTGCCAGTAGTCGTACGACCGCCGGGACAGGGATGGAGCAGTACTTC.

The CDR3 nucleotides read TGTGCCAGCAGAGGGTCAGGGGTAAACTATGGCTACACCTTC. Amino acids: CASRGSGVNYGYTF. The V call is TRBV28, the J call TRBJ1-2; D might be TRBD1 (6 bases). V was trimmed by 6 bases and J by 2 bases, leaving 13 bases between them. CDR1 is MDHEN and CDR2 is SYDVKM in the germline V gene. The length of the CDR3 is 14 residues.

Comment on this clone: The junction does not match germline at one end; this may be a read error. The chain recombines TRBV2 with TRBJ2-7; 9 bases line up with TRBD1. The CDR3 sequence is 16 residues long. Germline V gene data show CDR1 as SNHLY and CDR2 as FYNNEI. The CDR3 region has the DNA TGTGCCAGCAGGAGGATAGGGACAGGGTTCTCCCACGAGCAGTACTTC. It translates to CASRRIGTGFSHEQYF. The variable domain in full, with the rest retrieved from reference TRBV2 and TRBJ2-7, is EPEVTQTPSHQVTQMGQEVILRCVPISNHLYFYWYRQILGQKVEFLVSFYNNEISEKSEIFDDQFSVERPDGSNFTLKIRSTKLEDSAMYFCASRRIGTGFSHEQYFGPGTRLTVT.

The count of this clone is one. The chain employs TRBV29-1 and TRBJ2-1; D is perhaps TRBD1 (5 bases). CDR3 length: 15 residues. The germline V gene has CDR1 SQVTM and CDR2 ANQGSEA. Trimming removed 0 bases from V and 3 bases from J, with 12 bases in between. The CDR3 loop reads CSVEENRSFYNEQFF. The CDR3 DNA reads as TGCAGCGTTGAAGAAAACAGGAGTTTCTACAATGAGCAGTTCTTC.

In nucleotides, the CDR3 is TGCAGCGTTGACCCCATTGGGGGGACAGATACGCAGTATTTT. This translates into CSVDPIGGTDTQYF. The chain combines TRBV29-1 with TRBJ2-3; possible D gene TRBD2, 6 bases. The V gene's germline CDR1 is SQVTM and CDR2 ANQGSEA. This CDR3 has 14 residues. V lost 3 bases to trimming and J lost 3 bases, with 13 bases between them.

The chain carries TRBV4-2 and TRBJ2-2; no firm D call. CDR1 LGHNA and CDR2 YNFKEQ come from the germline V gene. Trimming took off 3 bases at V and 6 bases at J, with 14 bases between the two ends. The CDR3 sequence is 15 residues long. The CDR3 protein is CASSHATEISGELFF. CDR3 bases: TGTGCCAGCAGCCATGCAACGGAGATTTCCGGGGAGCTGTTTTTT.

The gene calls are TRBV15 and TRBJ2-6; TRBD1 matches at 9 bases. Germline V CDR1 and CDR2: LNHNV, YYDKDF (reference sequence). CDR3 length: 18 residues. Trimming at V came to 3 bases and at J to 0 bases, leaving 6 bases not matched to a gene. DNA of the CDR3: TGTGCCACCAGCAGGTCCGGGACAGGGAACTCTGGGGCCAACGTCCTGACTTTC. Translating it yields CATSRSGTGNSGANVLTF.